What follows are 9 T cell receptor beta chains derived from one specimen sequenced in a study of cytomegalovirus exposure and HLA in healthy donors. Measured with immunoSEQ multiplex PCR; TCRdb has only the in-frame clones, and not every one. This sample has roughly 120,000 clones, with more than 70% found just once. The sample consisted of PBMCs. These TCRs come from a man between 18 and 29 years old in good health and CMV-seronegative.

The chain uses TRBV30 and TRBJ2-1, with 7 bases identical to TRBD1. The CDR3 runs 13 residues. Germline CDR1 and CDR2: GTSNPN and SVGIG (reference sequence). J lost 5 bases, V lost 2 bases, and 3 bases had no gene match. The chain's CDR3 is CAWSPDRNNEQFF. In nucleotides, the CDR3 is TGTGCCTGGAGTCCGGACAGGAACAATGAGCAGTTCTTC.

CDR3 region: CASSLDAGLTGGNTIYF. The CDR3 coding sequence is TGCGCCAGCAGCTTGGATGCAGGGTTAACAGGGGGAAACACCATATATTTT. This chain links TRBV5-1 with TRBJ1-3, with a possible D match to TRBD1 (6 bases). Trimming cost V 0 bases and J 4 bases, with 17 bases left between them. From germline, CDR1 is SGHRS and CDR2 YFSETQ. The CDR3 has 17 residues. The full variable domain, rest sourced from reference TRBV5-1 and TRBJ1-3, is KAGVTQTPRYLIKTRGQQVTLSCSPISGHRSVSWYQQTPGQGLQFLFEYFSETQRNKGNFPGRFSGRQFSNSRSEMNVSTLELGDSALYLCASSLDAGLTGGNTIYFGEGSWLTVV.

The chain is built from TRBV7-2 and TRBJ2-3; D gene uncertain. Per germline, CDR1 SGHTA and CDR2 FQGNSA. The CDR3 sequence is 16 residues long. V was shortened by 2 bases and J by 4 bases, with 16 bases between the two germline ends. This chain's CDR3 is CASSLTPQASPDTQYF. The CDR3 DNA reads as TGTGCCAGCAGCTTAACTCCTCAAGCCTCCCCAGATACGCAGTATTTT.

V gene TRBV5-1 combines with J gene TRBJ2-1, with 12 nucleotides matching TRBD2. CDR1 and CDR2 from the germline V gene are SGHRS and YFSETQ. The CDR3 runs to 17 residues. Losses at the gene ends were 0 bases for V and 9 bases for J; bases not matched to a gene: 10. The CDR3 reads CASSLVGSSGGAGEQFF. In nucleotides, the CDR3 is TGCGCCAGCAGCTTGGTGGGGTCTAGCGGGGGGGCCGGTGAGCAGTTCTTC.

In DNA form, the CDR3 reads TGTGCCAGCTCACCACGGGGGGGAGAGACCCAGTACTTC. Protein: CASSPRGGETQYF. The V gene is TRBV18, the J gene TRBJ2-5, with 7 bases aligning to TRBD2. V lost 1 base to trimming and J lost 4 bases; unmatched junction nucleotides: 0. The CDR3 is 13 residues long. Germline CDR1 and CDR2: KGHSH and LQKENI.

For the CDR3, the DNA is TGTGCCAGCAGATCGGACAACCTAGACGAGCAGTACTTC. Residues: CASRSDNLDEQYF. The chain combines TRBV6-5 with TRBJ2-7, with D tentatively TRBD1 (5 bases). The CDR3 is made up of 13 amino acids. Trimming took off 6 bases at V and 5 bases at J, with 14 bases between the two ends. CDR1 and CDR2 from the germline V gene are MNHEY and SVGAGI.

The V call is TRBV5-8, the J call TRBJ2-5, with 8 bases fitting TRBD1. Germline-derived CDR1 and CDR2 are SGHTS and YDEGEE. There are 16 residues in the CDR3. The junction had 10 bases not matched to a gene; V was cut back by 6 bases and J by 0 bases. CDR3 amino acids: CASTEGQAHHQETQYF. Written as DNA, the CDR3 is TGTGCCAGCACCGAGGGACAGGCGCACCACCAAGAGACCCAGTACTTC.

The chain recombines TRBV6-6 with TRBJ2-6; D remains unclear. The V and J ends lost 4 bases and 0 bases respectively, with 10 bases between them. Germline V lookup: CDR1 MNHNY, CDR2 SVGAGI (reference sequence). The CDR3 spans 16 residues. The DNA of the CDR3 is TGTGCCAGCAGTTCGCGGCTCAGCTCTGGGGCCAACGTCCTGACTTTC. Translating gives CASSSRLSSGANVLTF.

The chain employs TRBV29-1 and TRBJ1-1; D may be TRBD1 (6 bases). There are 13 residues in the CDR3. In germline, CDR1 is SQVTM, CDR2 ANQGSEA. The ends were cut back, 5 bases at V and 1 base at J, with 11 bases in the middle. The CDR3 here is CSVTTGRNTEAFF. CDR3 DNA: TGCAGCGTTACAACAGGGCGGAACACTGAAGCTTTCTTT.